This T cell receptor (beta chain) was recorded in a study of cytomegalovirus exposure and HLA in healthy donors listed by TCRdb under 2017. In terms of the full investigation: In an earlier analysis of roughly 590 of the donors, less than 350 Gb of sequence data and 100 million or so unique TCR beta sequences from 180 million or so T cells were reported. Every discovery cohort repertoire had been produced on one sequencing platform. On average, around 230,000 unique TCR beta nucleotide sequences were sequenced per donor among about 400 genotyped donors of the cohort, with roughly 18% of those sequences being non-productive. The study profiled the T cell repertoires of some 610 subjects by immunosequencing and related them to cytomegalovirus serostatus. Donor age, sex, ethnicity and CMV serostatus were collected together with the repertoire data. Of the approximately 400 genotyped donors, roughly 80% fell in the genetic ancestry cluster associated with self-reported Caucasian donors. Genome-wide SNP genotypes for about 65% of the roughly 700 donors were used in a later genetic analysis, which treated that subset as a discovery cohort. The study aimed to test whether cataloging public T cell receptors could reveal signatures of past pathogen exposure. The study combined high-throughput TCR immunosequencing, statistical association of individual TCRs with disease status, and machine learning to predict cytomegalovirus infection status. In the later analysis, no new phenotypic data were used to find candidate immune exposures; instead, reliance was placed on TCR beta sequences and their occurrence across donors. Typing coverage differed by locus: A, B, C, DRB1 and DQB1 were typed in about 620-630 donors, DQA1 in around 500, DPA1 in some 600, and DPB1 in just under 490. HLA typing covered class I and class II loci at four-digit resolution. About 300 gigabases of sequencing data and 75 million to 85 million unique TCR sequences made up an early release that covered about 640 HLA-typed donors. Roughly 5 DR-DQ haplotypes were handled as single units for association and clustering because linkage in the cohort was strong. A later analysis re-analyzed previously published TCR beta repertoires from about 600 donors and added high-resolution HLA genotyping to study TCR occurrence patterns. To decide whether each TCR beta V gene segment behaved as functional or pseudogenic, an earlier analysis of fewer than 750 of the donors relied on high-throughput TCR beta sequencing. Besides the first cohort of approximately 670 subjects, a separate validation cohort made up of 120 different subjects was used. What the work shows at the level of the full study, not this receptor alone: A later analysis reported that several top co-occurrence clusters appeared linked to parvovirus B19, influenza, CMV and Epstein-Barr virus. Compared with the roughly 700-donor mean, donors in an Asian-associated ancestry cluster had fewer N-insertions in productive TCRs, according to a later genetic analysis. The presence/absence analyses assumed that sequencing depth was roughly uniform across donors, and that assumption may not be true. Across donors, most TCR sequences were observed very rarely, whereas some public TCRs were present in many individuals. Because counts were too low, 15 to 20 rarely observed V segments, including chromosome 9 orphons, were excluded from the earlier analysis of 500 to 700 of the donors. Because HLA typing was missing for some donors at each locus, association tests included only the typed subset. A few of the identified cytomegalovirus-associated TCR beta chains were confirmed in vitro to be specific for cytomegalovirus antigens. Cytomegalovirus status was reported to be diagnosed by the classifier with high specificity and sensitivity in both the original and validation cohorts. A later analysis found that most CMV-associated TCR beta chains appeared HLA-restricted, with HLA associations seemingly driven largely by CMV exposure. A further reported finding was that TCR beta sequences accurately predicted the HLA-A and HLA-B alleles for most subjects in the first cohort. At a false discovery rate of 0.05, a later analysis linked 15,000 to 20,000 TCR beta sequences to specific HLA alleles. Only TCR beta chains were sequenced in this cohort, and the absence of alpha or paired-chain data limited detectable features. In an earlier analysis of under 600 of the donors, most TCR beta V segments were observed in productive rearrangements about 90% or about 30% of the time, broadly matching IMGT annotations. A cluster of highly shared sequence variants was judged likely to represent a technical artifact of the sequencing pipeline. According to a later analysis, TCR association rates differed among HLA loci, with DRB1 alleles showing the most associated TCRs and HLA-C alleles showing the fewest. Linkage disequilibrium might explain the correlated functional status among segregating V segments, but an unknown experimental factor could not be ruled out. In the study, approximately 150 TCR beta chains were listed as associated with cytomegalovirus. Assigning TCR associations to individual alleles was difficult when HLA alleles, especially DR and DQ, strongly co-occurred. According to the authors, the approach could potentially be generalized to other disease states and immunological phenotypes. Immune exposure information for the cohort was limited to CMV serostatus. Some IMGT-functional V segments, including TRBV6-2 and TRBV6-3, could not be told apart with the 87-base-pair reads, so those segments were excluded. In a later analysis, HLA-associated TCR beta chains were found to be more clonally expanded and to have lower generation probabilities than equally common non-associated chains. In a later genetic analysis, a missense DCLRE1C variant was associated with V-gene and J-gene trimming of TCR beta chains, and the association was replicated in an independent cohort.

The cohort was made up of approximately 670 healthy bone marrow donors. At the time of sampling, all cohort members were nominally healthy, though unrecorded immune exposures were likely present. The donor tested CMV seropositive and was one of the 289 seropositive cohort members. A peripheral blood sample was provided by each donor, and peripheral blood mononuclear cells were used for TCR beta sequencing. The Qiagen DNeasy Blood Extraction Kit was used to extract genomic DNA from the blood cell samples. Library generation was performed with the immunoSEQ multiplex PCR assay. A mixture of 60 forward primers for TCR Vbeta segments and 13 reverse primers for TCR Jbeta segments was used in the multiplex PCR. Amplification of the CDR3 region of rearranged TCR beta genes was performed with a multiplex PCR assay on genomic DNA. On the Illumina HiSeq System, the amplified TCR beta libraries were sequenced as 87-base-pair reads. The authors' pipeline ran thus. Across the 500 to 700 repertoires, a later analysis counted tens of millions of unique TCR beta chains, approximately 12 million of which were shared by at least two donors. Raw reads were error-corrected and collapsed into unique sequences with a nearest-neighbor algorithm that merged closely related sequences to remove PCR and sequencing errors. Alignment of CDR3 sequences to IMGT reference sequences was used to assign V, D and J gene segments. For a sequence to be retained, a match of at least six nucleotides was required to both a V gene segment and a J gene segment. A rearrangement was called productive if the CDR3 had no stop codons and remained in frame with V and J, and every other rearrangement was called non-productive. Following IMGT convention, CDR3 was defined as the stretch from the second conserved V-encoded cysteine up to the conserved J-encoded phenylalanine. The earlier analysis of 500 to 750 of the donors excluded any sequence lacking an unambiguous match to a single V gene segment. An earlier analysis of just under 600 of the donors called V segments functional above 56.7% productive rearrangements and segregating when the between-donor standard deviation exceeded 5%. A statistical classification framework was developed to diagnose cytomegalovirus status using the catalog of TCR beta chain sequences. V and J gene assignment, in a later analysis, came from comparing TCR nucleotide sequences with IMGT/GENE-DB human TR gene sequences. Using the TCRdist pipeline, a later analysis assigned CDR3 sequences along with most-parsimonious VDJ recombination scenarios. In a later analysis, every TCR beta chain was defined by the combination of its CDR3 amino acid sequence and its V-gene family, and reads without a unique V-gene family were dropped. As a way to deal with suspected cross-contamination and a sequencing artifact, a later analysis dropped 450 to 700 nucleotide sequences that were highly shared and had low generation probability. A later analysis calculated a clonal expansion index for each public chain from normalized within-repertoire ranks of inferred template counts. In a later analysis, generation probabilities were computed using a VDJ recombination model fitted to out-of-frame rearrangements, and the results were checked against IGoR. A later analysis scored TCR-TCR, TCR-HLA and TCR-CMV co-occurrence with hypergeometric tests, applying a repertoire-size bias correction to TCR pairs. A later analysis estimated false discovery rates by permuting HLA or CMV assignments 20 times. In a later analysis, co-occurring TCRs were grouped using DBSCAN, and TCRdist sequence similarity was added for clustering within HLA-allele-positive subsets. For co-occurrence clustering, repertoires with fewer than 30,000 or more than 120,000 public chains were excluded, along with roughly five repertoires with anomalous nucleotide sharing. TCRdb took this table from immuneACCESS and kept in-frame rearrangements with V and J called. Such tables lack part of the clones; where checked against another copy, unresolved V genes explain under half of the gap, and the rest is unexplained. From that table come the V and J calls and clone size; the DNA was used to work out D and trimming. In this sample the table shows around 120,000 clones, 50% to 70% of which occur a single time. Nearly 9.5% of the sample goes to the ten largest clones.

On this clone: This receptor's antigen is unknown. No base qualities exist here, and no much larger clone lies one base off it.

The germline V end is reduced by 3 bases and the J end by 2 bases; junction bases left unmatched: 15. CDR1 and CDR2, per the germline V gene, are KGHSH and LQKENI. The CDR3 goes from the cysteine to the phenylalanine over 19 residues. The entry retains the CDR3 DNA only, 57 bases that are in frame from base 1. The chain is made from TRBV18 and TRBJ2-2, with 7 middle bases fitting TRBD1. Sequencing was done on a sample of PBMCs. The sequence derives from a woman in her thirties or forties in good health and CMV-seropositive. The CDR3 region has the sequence CASSPQGEWVSDNTGELFF. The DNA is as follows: TGTGCCAGCTCACCGCAGGGGGAATGGGTGTCTGACAACACCGGGGAGCTGTTTTTT.